The T cell receptor beta chain described here comes from a study of T cell responses to AZD1222 COVID-19 vaccine. Data came from immunoSEQ multiplex PCR; TCRdb stores just in-frame clones and leaves some out. Among 80,000 or so clones, about 82% were seen once, and the ten largest hold 2.5% to 3%. CDR1 SGHRS and CDR2 YFSETQ come from the germline V gene. CDR3 length: 17 amino acids. The V segment lost 4 bases and the J segment 13 bases; nucleotides outside the gene matches: 17. The chain combines TRBV5-1 with TRBJ1-6; the match to TRBD1 covers 10 bases. This TCR was sampled from an adult in good health. Material: peripheral blood, obtained on day 0 of AZD1222 vaccination. Here the CDR3 reads CASSPDGTGAAWVPLHF. DNA for the CDR3: TGCGCCAGCAGCCCGGACGGGACAGGGGCTGCCTGGGTCCCCCTCCACTTT.